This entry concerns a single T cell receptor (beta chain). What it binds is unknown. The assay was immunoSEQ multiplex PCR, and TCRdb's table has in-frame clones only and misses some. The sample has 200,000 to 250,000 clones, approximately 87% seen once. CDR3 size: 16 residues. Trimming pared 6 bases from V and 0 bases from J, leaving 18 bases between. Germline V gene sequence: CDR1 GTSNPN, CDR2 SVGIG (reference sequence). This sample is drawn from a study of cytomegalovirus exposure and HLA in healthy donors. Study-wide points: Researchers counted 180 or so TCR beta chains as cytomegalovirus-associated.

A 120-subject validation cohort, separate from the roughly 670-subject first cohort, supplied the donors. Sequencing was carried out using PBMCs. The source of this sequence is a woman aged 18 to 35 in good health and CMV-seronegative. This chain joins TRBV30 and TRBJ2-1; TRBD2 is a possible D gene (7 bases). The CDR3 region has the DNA TGTGCCTGCCCCCCCCGGGGGGCTAGCTCCTACAATGAGCAGTTCTTC. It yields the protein CACPPRGASSYNEQFF.